These 26 T cell receptor beta chains share one sample of origin, sequenced in a study of CD8 T cells in Susac syndrome (dated by TCRdb to between 2018 and 2021). The protocol used for the library was the immunoSEQ multiplex PCR assay. RNA was extracted with the RNeasy kit and about 0.5 to 1 ug was reverse transcribed using random hexamers. TCRdb itself trimmed the public reads at Q25 with fastp, ran MiXCR and retained productive beta chains. Entries are consolidated by CDR3 protein sequence, retaining the most common genes and DNA. For this sample the table gives about 100,000 distinct CDR3 sequences, of which around 95% were detected only once. The top ten clones comprise 0.3% of the sample. Sequences were obtained from CD8+ T cells from PBMCs. The receptors come from a human donor with Susac syndrome.

V is TRBV29-1 and J is TRBJ2-3; D remains ambiguous. The CDR3 sequence is 12 residues long. Germline V gives CDR1 SQVTM, CDR2 ANQGSEA. The V and J ends lost 4 bases and 0 bases respectively, with 5 bases between them. CDR3 nucleotides: TGCAGCGTTGGGTACAGCACAGATACGCAGTATTTT. Its translation: CSVGYSTDTQYF.

The chain has TRBV3-1 and TRBJ2-2; TRBD1 matches at 11 bases. J gave up 6 bases and V 1 base, and 1 base lay outside the gene matches. This CDR3 spans 15 amino acids. Germline values: CDR1 LGHDT, CDR2 YNNKEL (reference sequence). The CDR3 DNA is TGTGCCAGCAGCCAAGGGGACAGGGGGGCCGGGGAGCTGTTTTTT. It specifies CASSQGDRGAGELFF.

The genes are TRBV2 and TRBJ2-7; 11 bases are shared with TRBD1. Germline V gives CDR1 SNHLY, CDR2 FYNNEI. The V gene end was trimmed by 4 bases and the J gene end by 6 bases; junction bases not matched to a gene: 14. CDR3 length: 17 residues. The DNA for the CDR3 is TGTGCCAGCAGTGGGACAGGGGGCTTATGGGGGACTACCGAGCAGTACTTC. Translating it yields CASSGTGGLWGTTEQYF.

The chain carries TRBV29-1 and TRBJ2-7, with 11 bases fitting TRBD2. The CDR3 runs 15 residues. With V trimmed by 3 bases and J by 4 bases, 8 bases remained unmatched. The germline gives CDR1 SQVTM, CDR2 ANQGSEA. The CDR3 here is CSVETSGARSYEQYF. The CDR3 region has the DNA TGCAGCGTTGAGACTAGCGGGGCACGATCTTACGAGCAGTACTTC.

This chain links TRBV19 with TRBJ2-1; tentatively, D is TRBD1 (6 bases). V was shortened by 9 bases and J by 4 bases, with 13 bases between the two germline ends. The CDR3 totals 13 residues. CDR1 is LNHDA and CDR2 is SQIVND in the germline V gene (reference sequence). The CDR3 DNA follows: TGTGCCAGCGCGTCCCAGGGGTACAATGAGCAGTTCTTC. It translates to CASASQGYNEQFF.

V usage is TRBV12-3 or TRBV12-4 and J usage is TRBJ2-7; D perhaps matches TRBD1 (6 bases). CDR3 length: 15 residues. V lost 6 bases, J lost 0 bases, and 15 bases lay in between. The CDR3 loop reads CASRGTQGSSYEQYF. The CDR3 DNA reads as TGTGCCAGCAGGGGGACACAGGGCAGCTCCTACGAGCAGTACTTC.

The chain has TRBV13 and TRBJ1-4, with D maybe TRBD1 (5 bases). Per germline, CDR1 PRHDT and CDR2 FYEKMQ (reference sequence). V was shortened by 8 bases and J by 10 bases, with 11 bases between the two germline ends. This CDR3 is built from 11 residues. CDR3 sequence (DNA): TGTGCCAGCGGTGTTGGGGCAAAACTGTTTTTT. This gives the protein CASGVGAKLFF.

The chain recombines TRBV9 with TRBJ2-5; TRBD2 matches at 8 bases. Germline V gene sequence: CDR1 SGDLS, CDR2 YYNGEE. This CDR3 has 14 amino acids. With 6 bases clipped from V and 2 bases from J, the junction kept 6 bases outside the gene matches. The CDR3 DNA reads as TGTGCCAGCAACCACCAGCGGGGGCAAGAGACCCAGTACTTC. This translates into CASNHQRGQETQYF.

The CDR3 region has the DNA TGCGCCAGCAGCCCGACAGACTCCTACGAGCAGTACTTC. Translating it yields CASSPTDSYEQYF. The V and J genes are TRBV5-1 and TRBJ2-7, with a weak D call TRBD1 (5 bases). Germline V gives CDR1 SGHRS, CDR2 YFSETQ. The CDR3 runs to 13 residues. V was shortened by 4 bases and J by 0 bases, with 8 bases between the two germline ends.

The chain recombines TRBV18 with TRBJ2-3; TRBD2 is a possible D gene (5 bases). V was cut by 4 bases and J by 1 base, with 12 bases left in between. Germline CDR1 and CDR2: KGHSH and LQKENI. This CDR3 has 15 amino acids. The CDR3 DNA follows: TGTGCCAGCTCACTCGCAGCGGCACGCACAGATACGCAGTATTTT. It encodes CASSLAAARTDTQYF.

This clonotype has just one count. The gene calls are TRBV6-5 and TRBJ2-6; 8 positions agree with TRBD1. The germline V gene has CDR1 MNHEY and CDR2 SVGAGI. The ends lost 6 bases at V and 0 bases at J; junction bases unmatched: 4. The CDR3 spans 16 residues. This CDR3 is CASRLTGGSGANVLTF. The CDR3, as DNA: TGTGCCAGCAGATTAACAGGGGGCTCTGGGGCCAACGTCCTGACTTTC.

The chain couples TRBV4-2 to TRBJ2-5; TRBD2 matches 13 bases. There are 17 residues in the CDR3. V lost 4 bases, J lost 2 bases, and 7 bases stayed unmatched. The V gene's germline CDR1 is LGHNA and CDR2 YNFKEQ. The CDR3 DNA reads as TGTGCCAGCAGCCGGACTAGCGGGAGTAATGAGCAAGAGACCCAGTACTTC. Translated: CASSRTSGSNEQETQYF.

The chain combines TRBV27 with TRBJ2-7, with 7 bases that match TRBD1. Germline-derived CDR1 and CDR2 are MNHEY and SMNVEV (reference sequence). Trimming removed 5 bases from V and 3 bases from J; junction bases left unmatched: 4. CDR3 size: 13 residues. CDR3 residues: CASSAGTDYEQYF. The DNA of the CDR3 is TGTGCCAGCAGTGCCGGGACAGACTACGAGCAGTACTTC.

The chain employs TRBV29-1 and TRBJ2-5; D is possibly TRBD1 (5 bases). This CDR3 comprises 14 residues. V was shortened by 5 bases and J by 5 bases, with 18 bases between the two germline ends. Germline-derived CDR1 and CDR2 are SQVTM and ANQGSEA. CDR3 in amino acids: CSVSKDTLGETQYF. The CDR3 nucleotides read TGCAGCGTTAGTAAGGACACTCTCGGGGAGACCCAGTACTTC. Supplemented by reference TRBV29-1 and TRBJ2-5, the full variable domain reads SAVISQKPSRDICQRGTSLTIQCQVDSQVTMMFWYRQQPGQSLTLIATANQGSEATYESGFVIDKFPISRPNLTFSTLTVSNMSPEDSSIYLCSVSKDTLGETQYFGPGTRLLVL.

The chain recombines TRBV4-1 with TRBJ2-3, with D perhaps TRBD1 (6 bases). The germline CDR1 and CDR2 sequences are MGHRA and YSYEKL. The CDR3 has 15 amino acids. Trimming shortened V by 3 bases and J by 1 base, and 11 bases separated the two germline ends. The CDR3 DNA reads TGCGCCAGCAGCCACCCACAGGGACGCACAGATACGCAGTATTTT. Protein sequence: CASSHPQGRTDTQYF.

The genes are TRBV12-3 or TRBV12-4 and TRBJ2-5; D not certain. With 5 bases removed from V and 4 bases from J, the gap between germline ends came to 8 bases. This CDR3 region has 12 residues. The CDR3 DNA reads TGTGCCAGCAGTGCCAGAGTAGAGACCCAGTACTTC. Its protein product is CASSARVETQYF.

This sequence joins TRBV29-1 and TRBJ1-2; no clear D. The CDR3 is made up of 11 amino acids. The germline CDR1 and CDR2 sequences are SQVTM and ANQGSEA. V was clipped by 7 bases and J by 0 bases, with 6 bases between them. The CDR3 DNA sequence: TGCAGCGCGCCGGCTAACTATGGCTACACCTTC. Protein sequence: CSAPANYGYTF.

The chain joins TRBV4-1 to TRBJ1-2, with TRBD1 as a possible D gene (6 bases). Germline values: CDR1 MGHRA, CDR2 YSYEKL. V was clipped by 3 bases and J by 2 bases, with 13 bases between them. The length of the CDR3 is 15 residues. In DNA, the CDR3 is TGCGCCAGCAGCCATGACCAACAGGGAAACTATGGCTACACCTTC. This sequence encodes CASSHDQQGNYGYTF.

This clonotype was observed once. The rearrangement joins TRBV4-1 to TRBJ2-3, with a possible D match to TRBD2 (5 bases). Germline CDR1 MGHRA, CDR2 YSYEKL. V was trimmed by 4 bases and J by 1 base, leaving 12 bases between them. There are 15 residues in the CDR3. CDR3 sequence (DNA): TGCGCCAGCAGCCCCTTAGACGGGGGCACAGATACGCAGTATTTT. Translation: CASSPLDGGTDTQYF.

The chain joins TRBV3-1 to TRBJ2-7; D is ambiguous. Germline V gene data show CDR1 as LGHDT and CDR2 as YNNKEL (reference sequence). V was pared by 1 base and J by 2 bases, with 6 bases between. The CDR3 contains 13 residues. Written as DNA, the CDR3 is TGTGCCAGCAGCCAAGCGGTTACCTACGAGCAGTACTTC. Amino acid sequence: CASSQAVTYEQYF.

This clonotype was counted a single time. The chain has TRBV23-1 and TRBJ2-5; D call uncertain. TRBV23-1 is given ORF status, its function remaining uncertain. The CDR3 spans 15 residues. V lost 7 bases to trimming and J lost 2 bases, with 17 bases between them. The CDR3: CASITVDFGQETQYF. In nucleotides, the CDR3 is TGCGCCAGCATTACAGTCGACTTTGGTCAAGAGACCCAGTACTTC.

The rearrangement links TRBV6-5 to TRBJ1-1; no definite D call. Trimming left V 5 bases short and J 2 bases short, with 12 bases between. This CDR3 has 14 residues. Germline loops: CDR1 MNHEY, CDR2 SVGAGI. CDR3 DNA: TGTGCCAGCAGTCTCGGGCCTCAAAACACTGAAGCTTTCTTT. Translating it yields CASSLGPQNTEAFF.

The gene calls are TRBV14 and TRBJ2-5, with TRBD1 matching over 9 bases. Per the germline V gene, CDR1 is SGHDN and CDR2 is FVKESK. V shed 1 base and J 0 bases; nucleotides not matched to a gene: 0. The CDR3 has 15 amino acids. Written as DNA, the CDR3 is TGTGCCAGCAGCCAAGGGACAGGGGACCAAGAGACCCAGTACTTC. Residues: CASSQGTGDQETQYF.

This chain links TRBV29-1 with TRBJ1-2; D not certain. Germline V gene lookup returns CDR1 SQVTM and CDR2 ANQGSEA. The CDR3 has 11 amino acids. V lost 1 base and J 7 bases, leaving 7 bases between the germline ends. CDR3 region: CSVEGRAGYTF. CDR3 in DNA: TGCAGCGTTGAAGGGAGGGCTGGCTACACCTTC. The full variable domain, rest sourced from reference TRBV29-1 and TRBJ1-2, is SAVISQKPSRDICQRGTSLTIQCQVDSQVTMMFWYRQQPGQSLTLIATANQGSEATYESGFVIDKFPISRPNLTFSTLTVSNMSPEDSSIYLCSVEGRAGYTFGSGTRLTVV.

The chain recombines TRBV13 with TRBJ1-1, with a tentative D call TRBD1 (5 bases). This CDR3 has 11 amino acids. V lost 8 bases to trimming and J lost 8 bases, with 12 bases between them. Germline values: CDR1 PRHDT, CDR2 FYEKMQ (reference sequence). The CDR3 region is CASPYRGEAFF. The CDR3 DNA sequence: TGTGCCAGCCCCTATCGGGGCGAAGCTTTCTTT.

V gene TRBV29-1 combines with J gene TRBJ1-1; a weak D match, TRBD1 (6 bases). Trimming removed 7 bases at V and 0 bases at J, with 18 bases between. Germline V gene data show CDR1 as SQVTM and CDR2 as ANQGSEA. The CDR3 extends over 15 amino acids. This CDR3 is CSASPSTGMNTEAFF. CDR3 coding DNA: TGCAGCGCGTCCCCCTCGACAGGTATGAACACTGAAGCTTTCTTT. The whole variable domain, filled in from reference TRBV29-1 and TRBJ1-1, reads SAVISQKPSRDICQRGTSLTIQCQVDSQVTMMFWYRQQPGQSLTLIATANQGSEATYESGFVIDKFPISRPNLTFSTLTVSNMSPEDSSIYLCSASPSTGMNTEAFFGQGTRLTVV.